One and the same sample provided the 24 T cell receptor beta chains below, sequenced in a study of T cells in Graves' hyperthyroidism and ophthalmopathy. The CDR3 regions of TCR beta were amplified from RNA transcripts. The TCR CDR3 was amplified in a first-round RT-PCR using the HTBI primer set. TCRdb called the multiplex PCR reads again in MiXCR, with one record for every CDR3 protein. The table records 540,000 or so distinct CDR3 sequences, 35% to 55% of them present only once. Sequencing was performed on peripheral blood or thyroid tissue (not recorded which). These receptors were obtained from an adult woman with Graves' disease, either hyperthyroidism or ophthalmopathy (not recorded which).

On this clonotype itself: Given a much more abundant clone one base away, this may be a read error. The chain uses TRBV24-1 and TRBJ1-2; unclear D gene. The ends were cut back, 6 bases at V and 9 bases at J, with 16 bases in the middle. Germline V gene data show CDR1 as KGHDR and CDR2 as SFDVKD. There are 13 residues in the CDR3. The CDR3 spells CATSLTGNARYTF. In DNA, the CDR3 is TGTGCCACCAGTTTAACGGGAAATGCCCGCTACACCTTC.

J is TRBJ1-5 and V is TRBV11-2; D gene unclear. V lost 5 bases, J lost 11 bases, and 28 bases lay in between. Germline lookup yields CDR1 SGHAT and CDR2 FQNNGV. The CDR3 sequence is 17 residues long. Written as DNA, the CDR3 is TGTGCCAGCAGCCAAGATCTGAGCGGGAGGGCCTCCGAGACCCAGCATTTT. As protein: CASSQDLSGRASETQHF.

This clonotype showed up many times. This sequence joins TRBV30 and TRBJ1-5, with unresolved D. V lost 1 base, J lost 8 bases, and 9 bases lay in between. The germline gives CDR1 GTSNPN, CDR2 SVGIG (reference sequence). CDR3 length equals 12 residues. CDR3 DNA: TGTGCCTGGAGTGGTCTTGGGGAGCCCCAGCATTTT. It encodes CAWSGLGEPQHF. Combining the CDR3 with reference TRBV30 and TRBJ1-5 gives the whole variable domain SQTIHQWPATLVQPVGSPLSLECTVEGTSNPNLYWYRQAAGRGLQLLFYSVGIGQISSEVPQNLSASRPQDRQFILSSKKLLLSDSGFYLCAWSGLGEPQHFGDGTRLSIL.

The chain combines TRBV2 with TRBJ2-2; D is uncertain. V lost 4 bases, J lost 4 bases, and 7 bases lay in between. The CDR3 is 13 residues long. CDR1 and CDR2 (germline): SNHLY, FYNNEI. The CDR3 nucleotides are TGTGCCAGCAGTGGTAAACCCACCGGGGAGCTGTTTTTT. Its protein is CASSGKPTGELFF.

This clonotype was counted only a few times. The V call is TRBV20-1, the J call TRBJ2-2; the D gene could be TRBD1 or TRBD2 (5 bases each). CDR1 DFQATT and CDR2 SNEGSKA come from the germline V gene (reference sequence). V lost 3 bases to trimming and J lost 3 bases, with 8 bases between them. The length of the CDR3 is 13 residues. The CDR3: CSARGVDTGELFF. CDR3 DNA sequence: TGCAGTGCTAGGGGGGTGGACACCGGGGAGCTGTTTTTT.

The chain employs TRBV5-1 and TRBJ2-7; D not certain. Germline CDR1 SGHRS, CDR2 YFSETQ. V lost 2 bases and J 7 bases, leaving 19 bases between the germline ends. CDR3 length equals 15 residues. DNA of the CDR3: TGCGCCAGCAGCTTATACGACCCGAACACCGGGGAGCAGTACTTC. Translated, it gives CASSLYDPNTGEQYF.

This clonotype was counted at least ten times. V and J are TRBV24-1 and TRBJ2-7, with 10 bases lining up with TRBD2. Per the germline V gene, CDR1 is KGHDR and CDR2 is SFDVKD. The V and J ends lost 5 bases and 6 bases, in that order; junction bases with no gene match: 3. The CDR3 loop spans 13 amino acids. The DNA for the CDR3 is TGTGCCACCAGTGCTAGCGGGAGCGGCGAGCAGTACTTC. It encodes CATSASGSGEQYF.

This clonotype has just a few counts. V is TRBV27 and J is TRBJ2-7; the D gene is possibly TRBD2 (5 bases). The CDR3 totals 14 residues. V lost 8 bases to trimming and J lost 0 bases, with 14 bases between them. Germline V gives CDR1 MNHEY, CDR2 SMNVEV (reference sequence). The CDR3 protein is CASARVLSSYEQYF. The DNA for the CDR3 is TGTGCCAGCGCGCGGGTTCTGAGCTCCTACGAGCAGTACTTC.

The chain joins TRBV24-1 to TRBJ2-3; D might be TRBD2 (5 bases). Germline V CDR1 and CDR2: KGHDR, SFDVKD. The germline V and J ends were trimmed by 9 bases and 2 bases, with 11 bases remaining between them. The CDR3 length is 13 residues. Here the CDR3 reads CATSDSSTDTQYF. The CDR3 coding sequence is TGTGCCACCTCGGACTCTTCCACAGATACGCAGTATTTT.

This clonotype was counted between two and nine times. The rearrangement uses TRBV7-8 and TRBJ2-2; D is undetermined. This CDR3 has 18 residues. Trimming took off 5 bases at V and 3 bases at J, with 22 bases between the two ends. Per the germline V gene, CDR1 is SGHVS and CDR2 is FQNEAQ. CDR3 region: CASSLRGPVEGHTGELFF. In nucleotides, the CDR3 is TGTGCCAGCAGCCTCCGCGGTCCGGTTGAAGGTCACACCGGGGAGCTGTTTTTT.

The chain uses TRBV11-2 and TRBJ2-5, with a tentative D call TRBD1 (7 bases). This CDR3 is 18 amino acids long. Germline CDR1 is SGHAT and CDR2 is FQNNGV. The V end lost 5 bases, the J end lost 2 bases, and 24 bases lay between the germline ends. The CDR3 spells CASSRWARGGGQQETQYF. The CDR3 DNA reads as TGTGCCAGCAGCCGGTGGGCTAGAGGAGGGGGCCAACAAGAGACCCAGTACTTC.

At least ten counts were recorded for this clonotype. The gene calls are TRBV5-4 and TRBJ1-4; 10 bases agree with TRBD1. The V segment lost 3 bases and the J segment 7 bases; nucleotides outside the gene matches: 6. The CDR3 extends over 15 amino acids. Germline loops: CDR1 SGHNT, CDR2 YYREEE (reference sequence). The DNA of the CDR3 is TGTGCCAGCAGCTCCGCGACAGGGGGCTCTGAAAAACTGTTTTTT. This codes for CASSSATGGSEKLFF. Full variable domain (rest looked up from reference TRBV5-4 and TRBJ1-4): ETGVTQSPTHLIKTRGQQVTLRCSSQSGHNTVSWYQQALGQGPQFIFQYYREEENGRGNFPPRFSGLQFPNYSSELNVNALELDDSALYLCASSSATGGSEKLFFGSGTQLSVL.

The chain joins TRBV9 to TRBJ2-5; 7 nucleotides agree with TRBD2. CDR3 length: 14 amino acids. With V trimmed by 0 bases and J by 3 bases, 2 bases remained unmatched. CDR1 and CDR2 from the germline V gene are SGDLS and YYNGEE. CDR3 in DNA: TGTGCCAGCAGCGTAGGCGGGGGAAAAGAGACCCAGTACTTC. Amino acids: CASSVGGGKETQYF. The variable domain in full, completed from reference TRBV9 and TRBJ2-5, reads DSGVTQTPKHLITATGQRVTLRCSPRSGDLSVYWYQQSLDQGLQFLIQYYNGEERAKGNILERFSAQQFPDLHSELNLSSLELGDSALYFCASSVGGGKETQYFGPGTRLLVL.

Turning to this clonotype: One base away lies a much larger clone, so this may be a sequencing read error. V is TRBV11-2 and J is TRBJ2-7; TRBD1 or TRBD2 may be the D gene (6 bases each). The CDR3 spans 16 residues. The germline V gene encodes CDR1 SGHAT and CDR2 FQNNGV. V dropped 4 bases and J dropped 7 bases, with 23 bases sitting between them. The CDR3 protein is CASSSWTGGSLGEQYF. CDR3 nucleotide sequence: TGTGCCAGCAGCTCGTGGACCGGGGGCTCTTTGGGAGAGCAGTACTTC. Full variable domain (missing parts from reference TRBV11-2 and TRBJ2-7): EAGVAQSPRYKIIEKRQSVAFWCNPISGHATLYWYQQILGQGPKLLIQFQNNGVVDDSQLPKDRFSAERLKGVDSTLKIQPAKLEDSAVYLCASSSWTGGSLGEQYFGPGTRLTVT.

Ten or more counts support this clonotype. V and J are TRBV9 and TRBJ1-2; no clear D gene. The length of the CDR3 is 15 residues. Trimming pared 0 bases from V and 0 bases from J, leaving 9 bases between. Looked up from germline, CDR1 is SGDLS and CDR2 is YYNGEE. The CDR3 region has the DNA TGTGCCAGCAGCGTAGATAAGGGTGCTAACTATGGCTACACCTTC. Translation: CASSVDKGANYGYTF. The whole variable domain, filled in from reference TRBV9 and TRBJ1-2, reads DSGVTQTPKHLITATGQRVTLRCSPRSGDLSVYWYQQSLDQGLQFLIQYYNGEERAKGNILERFSAQQFPDLHSELNLSSLELGDSALYFCASSVDKGANYGYTFGSGTRLTVV.

This clonotype was recorded many times. The V call is TRBV7-2, the J call TRBJ2-7, with 10 bases that match TRBD1. With V trimmed by 4 bases and J by 0 bases, 3 bases remained unmatched. The length of the CDR3 is 15 residues. CDR1 is SGHTA, CDR2 FQGNSA, per germline. In nucleotides, the CDR3 is TGTGCCAGCAGCTCACGGACAGGGGGCTCCTACGAGCAGTACTTC. It codes for CASSSRTGGSYEQYF.

This clonotype was seen ten or more times. The V gene is TRBV5-1, the J gene TRBJ2-7; D might be TRBD1 or TRBD2, each matching 5 bases. Trimming stripped 5 bases from V and 6 bases from J, with 21 bases between. CDR1 and CDR2 from the germline V gene are SGHRS and YFSETQ. The CDR3 is 15 residues long. The CDR3 is CASRLGTSGLGEQYF. CDR3 nucleotides: TGCGCCAGCAGGCTTGGGACGTCTGGACTTGGCGAGCAGTACTTC.

J is TRBJ2-7 and V is TRBV29-1; D assignment may be TRBD1 or TRBD2 (5 bases each). This CDR3 comprises 13 residues. CDR1 is SQVTM and CDR2 is ANQGSEA in the germline V gene. The V and J ends lost 5 bases and 2 bases respectively, with 13 bases between them. CDR3 region: CSVTGTATYEQYF. In DNA form, the CDR3 reads TGCAGCGTTACCGGGACGGCAACCTACGAGCAGTACTTC.

V usage is TRBV7-9 and J usage is TRBJ1-2, with no clear D. The germline V gene has CDR1 SEHNR and CDR2 FQNEAQ (reference sequence). The ends were cut back, 7 bases at V and 0 bases at J, with 6 bases in the middle. This CDR3 contains 12 residues. The CDR3 DNA is TGTGCCAGCATCAGCCCTAACTATGGCTACACCTTC. It translates to CASISPNYGYTF.

The J gene is TRBJ1-6, the V gene TRBV7-8; 7 bases are shared with TRBD1. The CDR3 is 16 amino acids. J gave up 5 bases and V 5 bases, and 9 bases lay outside the gene matches. Germline V lookup: CDR1 SGHVS, CDR2 FQNEAQ. This CDR3 is CASSRTSGTDNSPLHF. The CDR3 DNA reads TGTGCCAGCAGCAGAACTAGCGGGACAGATAATTCACCCCTCCACTTT.

The table lists this clonotype with many counts. This chain links TRBV2 with TRBJ2-2, with 15 bases lining up with TRBD2. After removal of 4 bases from V and 7 bases from J, the junction contained 10 bases not matched to a gene. Germline V gene lookup returns CDR1 SNHLY and CDR2 FYNNEI. CDR3 length equals 18 residues. CDR3 nucleotides: TGTGCCAGCAGTGGACCCGGGACTAGCGGGAGGCCTAACGGGGAGCTGTTTTTT. Protein: CASSGPGTSGRPNGELFF.

This clonotype was picked up many times. The V and J genes are TRBV2 and TRBJ2-3; 7 nucleotides align to TRBD1. Unmatched junction bases numbered 9, after V lost 6 bases and J lost 9 bases. The length of the CDR3 is 13 residues. The germline V gene encodes CDR1 SNHLY and CDR2 FYNNEI. The CDR3 is CASRGDSPPTQYF. CDR3 DNA sequence: TGTGCCAGCAGGGGGGACAGTCCACCGACGCAGTATTTT.

This chain uses TRBV10-3 with TRBJ1-2; D call uncertain. V was shortened by 0 bases and J by 12 bases, with 14 bases between the two germline ends. Germline CDR1 is ENHRY and CDR2 is SYGVKD. The CDR3 contains 13 residues. CDR3 nucleotide sequence: TGTGCCATCAGTGAGTCCGGGCCTCAATGGAACACCTTC. Amino acids: CAISESGPQWNTF.

The rearrangement links TRBV11-1 to TRBJ1-5; TRBD1 matches at 10 bases. Trimming removed 6 bases from V and 7 bases from J; junction bases left unmatched: 12. Germline CDR1 SGHAT, CDR2 FQDESV (reference sequence). This CDR3 is 16 amino acids long. CDR3 sequence: CASSHTGTGVEQPQHF. CDR3 nucleotides: TGTGCCAGCAGTCACACCGGGACAGGGGTAGAGCAGCCCCAGCATTTT.